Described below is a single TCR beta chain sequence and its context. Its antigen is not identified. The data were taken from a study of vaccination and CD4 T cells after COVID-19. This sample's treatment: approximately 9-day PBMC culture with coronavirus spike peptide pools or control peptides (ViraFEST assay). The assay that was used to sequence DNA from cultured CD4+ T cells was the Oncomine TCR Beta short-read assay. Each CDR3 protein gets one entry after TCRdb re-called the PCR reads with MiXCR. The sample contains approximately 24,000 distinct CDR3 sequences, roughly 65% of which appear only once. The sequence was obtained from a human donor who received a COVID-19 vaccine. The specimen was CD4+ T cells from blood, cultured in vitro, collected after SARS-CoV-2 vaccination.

The CDR3 bases are TGTGCCAGCATAGGGGGGGGTTCGGCAGATACGCAGTATTTT. Translated, it gives CASIGGGSADTQYF. The chain employs TRBV2 and TRBJ2-3; a possible D gene is TRBD2 (7 bases). This CDR3 contains 14 residues. Trimming left V 7 bases short and J 4 bases short, with 15 bases between. Germline assignment: CDR1 SNHLY and CDR2 FYNNEI.